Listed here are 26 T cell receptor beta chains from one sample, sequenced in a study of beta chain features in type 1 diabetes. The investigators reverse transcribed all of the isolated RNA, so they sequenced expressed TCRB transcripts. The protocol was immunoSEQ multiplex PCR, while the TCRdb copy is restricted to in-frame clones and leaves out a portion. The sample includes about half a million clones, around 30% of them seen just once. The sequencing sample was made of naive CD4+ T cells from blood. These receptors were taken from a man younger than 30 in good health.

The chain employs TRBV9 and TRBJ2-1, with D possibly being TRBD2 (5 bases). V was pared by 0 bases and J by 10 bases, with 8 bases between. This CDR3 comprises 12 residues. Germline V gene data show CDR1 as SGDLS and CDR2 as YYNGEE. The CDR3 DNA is TGTGCCAGCAGCGTAGGCGGCGGGGAGCAGTTCTTC. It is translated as CASSVGGGEQFF.

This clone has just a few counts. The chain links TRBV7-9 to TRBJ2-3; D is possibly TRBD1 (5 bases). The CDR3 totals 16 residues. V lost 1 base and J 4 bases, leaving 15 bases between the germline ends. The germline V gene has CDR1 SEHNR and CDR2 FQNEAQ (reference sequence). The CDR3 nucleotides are TGTGCCAGCAGCTTAGGTACAGGCCGGGCAGCAGATACGCAGTATTTT. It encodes CASSLGTGRAADTQYF.

This chain's CDR3 is CAWSGSPTGTQYF. The CDR3 region has the DNA TGTGCCTGGAGTGGGTCCCCTACAGGGACCCAGTACTTC. V gene TRBV30 combines with J gene TRBJ2-5; D might be TRBD1 (5 bases). Germline assignment: CDR1 GTSNPN and CDR2 SVGIG (reference sequence). The V gene lost 1 base and the J gene lost 7 bases, with 13 bases spanning the gap. The CDR3 is made up of 13 amino acids.

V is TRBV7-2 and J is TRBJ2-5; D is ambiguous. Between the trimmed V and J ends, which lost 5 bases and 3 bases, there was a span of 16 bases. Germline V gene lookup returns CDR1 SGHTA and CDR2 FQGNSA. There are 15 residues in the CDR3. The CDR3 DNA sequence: TGTGCCAGCAGCCGCCGCGCAGGCTCGGAAGAGACCCAGTACTTC. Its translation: CASSRRAGSEETQYF.

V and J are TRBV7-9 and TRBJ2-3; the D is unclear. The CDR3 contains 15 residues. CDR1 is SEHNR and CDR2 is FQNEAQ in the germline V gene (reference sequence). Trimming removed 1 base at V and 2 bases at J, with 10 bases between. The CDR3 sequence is CASSLVVQYTDTQYF. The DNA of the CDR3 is TGTGCCAGCAGCTTAGTTGTACAGTACACAGATACGCAGTATTTT. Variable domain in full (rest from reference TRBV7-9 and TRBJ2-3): DTGVSQNPRHKITKRGQNVTFRCDPISEHNRLYWYRQTLGQGPEFLTYFQNEAQLEKSRLLSDRFSAERPKGSFSTLEIQRTEQGDSAMYLCASSLVVQYTDTQYFGPGTRLTVL.

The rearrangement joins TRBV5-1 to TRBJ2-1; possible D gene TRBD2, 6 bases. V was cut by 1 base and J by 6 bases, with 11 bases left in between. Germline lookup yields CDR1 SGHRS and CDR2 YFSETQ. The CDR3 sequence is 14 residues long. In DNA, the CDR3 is TGCGCCAGCAGCTTGCTGGGCGGGGTCAATGAGCAGTTCTTC. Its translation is CASSLLGGVNEQFF.

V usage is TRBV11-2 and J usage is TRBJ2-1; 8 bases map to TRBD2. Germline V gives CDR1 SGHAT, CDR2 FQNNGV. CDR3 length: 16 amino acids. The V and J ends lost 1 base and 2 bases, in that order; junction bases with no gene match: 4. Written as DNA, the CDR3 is TGTGCCAGCAGCTTAGCTTCACTAGCGGCCTACAATGAGCAGTTCTTC. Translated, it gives CASSLASLAAYNEQFF.

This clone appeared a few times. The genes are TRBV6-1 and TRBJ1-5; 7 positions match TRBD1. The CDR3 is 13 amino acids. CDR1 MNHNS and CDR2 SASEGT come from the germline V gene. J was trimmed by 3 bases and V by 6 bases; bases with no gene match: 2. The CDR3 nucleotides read TGTGCCAGCAGCGGGACAGACAATCAGCCCCAGCATTTT. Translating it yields CASSGTDNQPQHF.

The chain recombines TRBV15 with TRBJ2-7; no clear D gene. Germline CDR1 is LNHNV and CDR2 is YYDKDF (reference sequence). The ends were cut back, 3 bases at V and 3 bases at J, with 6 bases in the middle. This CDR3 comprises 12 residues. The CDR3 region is CATSRDYYEQYF. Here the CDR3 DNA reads TGTGCCACCAGCAGGGATTACTACGAGCAGTACTTC.

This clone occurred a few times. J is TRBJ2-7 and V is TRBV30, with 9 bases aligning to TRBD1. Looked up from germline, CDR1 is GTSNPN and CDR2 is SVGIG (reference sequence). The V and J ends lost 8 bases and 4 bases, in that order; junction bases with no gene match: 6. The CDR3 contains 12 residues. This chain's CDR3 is CAGDRDRYEQYF. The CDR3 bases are TGTGCCGGGGACAGGGACCGATACGAGCAGTACTTC. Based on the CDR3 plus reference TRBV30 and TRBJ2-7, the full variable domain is SQTIHQWPATLVQPVGSPLSLECTVEGTSNPNLYWYRQAAGRGLQLLFYSVGIGQISSEVPQNLSASRPQDRQFILSSKKLLLSDSGFYLCAGDRDRYEQYFGPGTRLTVT.

Written as DNA, the CDR3 is TGTGCCTGGAGGAGGGAACGGGTCTCCTACAATGAGCAGTTCTTC. Its protein product is CAWRRERVSYNEQFF. The V and J genes are TRBV30 and TRBJ2-1, with D maybe TRBD2 (5 bases). The germline V gene has CDR1 GTSNPN and CDR2 SVGIG (reference sequence). The length of the CDR3 is 15 residues. Deletions cut 3 bases from V and 0 bases from J, with 12 bases between.

CDR3 amino acids: CAISALGAGDYNEQFF. The CDR3 bases are TGTGCCATCAGTGCGCTCGGCGCGGGGGATTACAATGAGCAGTTCTTC. This rearrangement joins TRBV10-3 to TRBJ2-1; 7 nucleotides line up with TRBD2. The germline CDR1 and CDR2 sequences are ENHRY and SYGVKD. This CDR3 contains 16 residues. The V gene end was trimmed by 4 bases and the J gene end by 4 bases; junction bases not matched to a gene: 10.

CDR3 nucleotide sequence: TGTGCCAGCAGCTTACGGACAGTCTCTGGGGCCAACGTCCTGACTTTC. This encodes CASSLRTVSGANVLTF. The V and J genes are TRBV7-2 and TRBJ2-6, with D perhaps matching TRBD1 (6 bases). Per the germline V gene, CDR1 is SGHTA and CDR2 is FQGNSA. V lost 2 bases and J lost 0, with 8 bases in between. The CDR3 has 16 amino acids.

CDR3 nucleotide sequence: TGTGCCAGCAGCCAAGATAGGCTAGCGGGAGCCGATACGCAGTATTTT. Its translation: CASSQDRLAGADTQYF. The chain recombines TRBV4-2 with TRBJ2-3, with TRBD2 matching 10 bases. The germline CDR1 and CDR2 sequences are LGHNA and YNFKEQ. The CDR3 extends over 16 amino acids. Losses at the gene ends were 0 bases for V and 6 bases for J; bases not matched to a gene: 6.

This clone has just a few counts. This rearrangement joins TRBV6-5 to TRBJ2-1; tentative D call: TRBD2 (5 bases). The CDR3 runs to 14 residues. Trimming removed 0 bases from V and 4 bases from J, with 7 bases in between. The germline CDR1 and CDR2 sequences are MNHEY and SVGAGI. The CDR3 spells CASSYSRGYNEQFF. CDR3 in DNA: TGTGCCAGCAGTTACTCGAGAGGGTACAATGAGCAGTTCTTC.

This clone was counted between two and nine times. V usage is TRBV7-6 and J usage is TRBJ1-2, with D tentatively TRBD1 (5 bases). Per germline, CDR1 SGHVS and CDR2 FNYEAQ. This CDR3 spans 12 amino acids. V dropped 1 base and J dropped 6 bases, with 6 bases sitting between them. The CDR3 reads CASSLGGHGYTF. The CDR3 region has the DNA TGTGCCAGCAGCTTAGGGGGCCATGGCTACACCTTC. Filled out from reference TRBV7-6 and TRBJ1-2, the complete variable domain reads GAGVSQSPRYKVTKRGQDVALRCDPISGHVSLYWYRQALGQGPEFLTYFNYEAQQDKSGLPNDRFSAERPEGSISTLTIQRTEQRDSAMYRCASSLGGHGYTFGSGTRLTVV.

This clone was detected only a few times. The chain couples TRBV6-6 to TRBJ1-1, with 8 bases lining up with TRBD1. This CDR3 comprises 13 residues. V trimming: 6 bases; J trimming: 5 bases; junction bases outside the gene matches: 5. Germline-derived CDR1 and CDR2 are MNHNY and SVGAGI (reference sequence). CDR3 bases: TGTGCCAGCAGGCGGACAGGGCCTACTGAAGCTTTCTTT. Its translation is CASRRTGPTEAFF.

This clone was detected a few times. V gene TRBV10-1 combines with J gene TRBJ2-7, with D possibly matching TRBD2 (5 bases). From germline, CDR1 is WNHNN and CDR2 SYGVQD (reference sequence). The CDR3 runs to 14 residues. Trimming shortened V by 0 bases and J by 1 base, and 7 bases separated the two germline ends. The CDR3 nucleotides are TGCGCCAGCAGTGAGTCCGGGATATCCTACGAGCAGTACTTC. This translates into CASSESGISYEQYF.

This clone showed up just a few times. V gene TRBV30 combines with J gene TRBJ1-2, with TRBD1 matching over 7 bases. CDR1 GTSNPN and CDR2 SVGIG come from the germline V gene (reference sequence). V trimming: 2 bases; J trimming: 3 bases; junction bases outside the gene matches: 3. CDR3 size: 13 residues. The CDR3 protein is CAWSSRGDYGYTF. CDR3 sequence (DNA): TGTGCCTGGAGTTCCAGGGGGGACTATGGCTACACCTTC.

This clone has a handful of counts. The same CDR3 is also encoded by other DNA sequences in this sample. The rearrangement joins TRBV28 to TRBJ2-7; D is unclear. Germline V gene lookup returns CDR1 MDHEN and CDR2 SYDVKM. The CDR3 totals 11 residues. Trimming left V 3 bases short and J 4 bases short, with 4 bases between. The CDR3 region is CASSFGYEQYF. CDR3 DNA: TGTGCCAGCAGTTTTGGGTACGAGCAGTACTTC. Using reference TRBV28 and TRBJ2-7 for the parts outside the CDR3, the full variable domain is DVKVTQSSRYLVKRTGEKVFLECVQDMDHENMFWYRQDPGLGLRLIYFSYDVKMKEKGDIPEGYSVSREKKERFSLILESASTNQTSMYLCASSFGYEQYFGPGTRLTVT.

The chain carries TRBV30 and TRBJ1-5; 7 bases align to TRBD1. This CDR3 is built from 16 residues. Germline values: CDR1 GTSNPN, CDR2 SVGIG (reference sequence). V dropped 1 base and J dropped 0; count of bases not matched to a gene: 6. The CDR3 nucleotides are TGTGCCTGGAGTGCACGGACAGGTATTAGCAATCAGCCCCAGCATTTT. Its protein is CAWSARTGISNQPQHF.

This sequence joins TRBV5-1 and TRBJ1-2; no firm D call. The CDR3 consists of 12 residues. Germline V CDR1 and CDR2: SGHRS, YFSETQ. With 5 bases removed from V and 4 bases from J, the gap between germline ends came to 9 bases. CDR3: CASRPDFYGYTF. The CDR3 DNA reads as TGCGCCAGCAGGCCGGACTTCTATGGCTACACCTTC.

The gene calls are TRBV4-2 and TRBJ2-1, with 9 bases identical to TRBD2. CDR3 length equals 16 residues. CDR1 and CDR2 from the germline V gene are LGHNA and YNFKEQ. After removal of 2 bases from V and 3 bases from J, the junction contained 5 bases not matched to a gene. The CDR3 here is CASSQRLAVNYNEQFF. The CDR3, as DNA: TGTGCCAGCAGCCAACGACTAGCGGTAAACTACAATGAGCAGTTCTTC.

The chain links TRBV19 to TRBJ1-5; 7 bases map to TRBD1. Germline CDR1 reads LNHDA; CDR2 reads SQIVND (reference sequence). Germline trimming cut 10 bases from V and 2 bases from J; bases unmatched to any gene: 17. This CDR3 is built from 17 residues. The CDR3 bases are TGTGCCACCAGAGGCCGGGACAGAAGAGCAGGCAATCAGCCCCAGCATTTT. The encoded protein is CATRGRDRRAGNQPQHF.

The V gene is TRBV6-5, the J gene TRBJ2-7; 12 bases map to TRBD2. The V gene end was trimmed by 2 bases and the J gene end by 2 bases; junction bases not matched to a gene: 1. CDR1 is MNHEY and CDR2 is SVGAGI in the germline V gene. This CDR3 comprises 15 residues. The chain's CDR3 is CASSYTSGRTYEQYF. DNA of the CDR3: TGTGCCAGCAGTTACACTAGCGGGAGGACCTACGAGCAGTACTTC.

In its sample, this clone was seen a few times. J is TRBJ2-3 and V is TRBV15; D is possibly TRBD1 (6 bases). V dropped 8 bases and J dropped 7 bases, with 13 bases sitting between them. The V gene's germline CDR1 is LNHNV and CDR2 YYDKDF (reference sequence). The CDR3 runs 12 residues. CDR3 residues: CATETGFNTQYF. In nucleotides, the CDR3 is TGTGCCACCGAGACAGGATTTAATACGCAGTATTTT.